This TCR beta chain stems from a study of cytomegalovirus exposure and HLA in healthy donors. Looking at the study overall: Caucasian-associated ancestry cluster membership applied to approximately 84% of several hundred genotyped donors. Study results and caveats: In a later analysis, V- and J-gene trimming of beta chains associated with a DCLRE1C missense variant, replicated independently. The authors enumerated 150 to 200 TCR beta chains as linked to cytomegalovirus.

The PCR ran on 60 Vbeta and 13 Jbeta primers. Original processing notes: Unique TCR beta chains totaled some 78 million in a later count, with about 11 million of them shared. Measured with immunoSEQ multiplex PCR; TCRdb has only the in-frame clones, and not every one. From that table come the V and J calls and clone size; the DNA was used to work out D and trimming. This table has some 200,000 clones, roughly 80% appearing once. Note on this clone: Its antigen is as yet unknown.

In germline, CDR1 is MGHRA, CDR2 YSYEKL. This CDR3 is 16 amino acids long. V dropped 1 base and J dropped 6; count of bases not matched to a gene: 5. This receptor was taken from a woman between 18 and 30 years old in good health and CMV-seronegative. The chain recombines TRBV4-1 with TRBJ1-4; 10 nucleotides align to TRBD1. Source material: PBMCs. The CDR3 DNA is TGCGCCAGCAGCCAAGCCCCGGGACAGGGGTATGAAAAACTGTTTTTT. It specifies CASSQAPGQGYEKLFF.